Reported below is one TCR beta chain. Its matching antigen is unknown. MiXCR, applied by TCRdb to the reads, yields one record per CDR3 protein. The sample carries approximately 730,000 distinct CDR3 sequences, 33% recorded once. The data derive from a study of T cell repertoires in cytomegalovirus infection. Study observations and caveats: It was HLA-C-restricted CMV-specific TCR beta clonotypes that dominated the response ex vivo.

In germline, CDR1 is SNHLY, CDR2 FYNNEI. Trimming shortened V by 8 bases and J by 2 bases, and 11 bases separated the two germline ends. The CDR3 sequence is 13 residues long. The sample consisted of cultured PBMCs, taken from culture after CMV antigen stimulation. The source is a human donor in good health (CMV status not recorded). Some clones in this sample may be carry-over from other donors' samples. The V gene is TRBV2, the J gene TRBJ2-3; no clear D. CDR3 amino acids: CASESALTDTQYF. DNA for the CDR3: TGTGCCAGCGAAAGCGCCCTCACAGATACGCAGTATTTT.